This TCR beta chain was captured by sequencing in a study of cytomegalovirus exposure and HLA in healthy donors (dated by TCRdb to the late 2010s). Concerning the study at large: In an earlier analysis of some 550 of the donors, less than 350 Gb of sequence data and about 110 million unique TCR beta sequences from about 179 million T cells were reported. The study was designed to test whether signatures of past pathogen exposure could be identified by cataloging public T cell receptors. Every discovery cohort repertoire had been produced on one sequencing platform. Among some 400 genotyped donors of the cohort, an average of around 240,000 unique TCR beta nucleotide sequences was sequenced per donor, of which about 19% were non-productive. In a later analysis, previously published TCR beta repertoires from 666 donors were re-analyzed and high-resolution HLA genotyping was added so that TCR occurrence patterns could be studied. Typing coverage varied by locus: roughly 629-630 donors for A, B, C, DRB1 and DQB1; approximately 520 for DQA1; around 610 for DPA1; around 490 for DPB1. Around 300 gigabases of sequencing data and tens of millions of unique TCR sequences were included in an early release covering several hundred HLA-typed donors. In a later genetic analysis, genome-wide SNP genotypes for about 65% of the roughly 700 donors were used, and that subset was treated as a discovery cohort. Because of strong linkage in the cohort, roughly five DR-DQ haplotypes were treated as single units for association and clustering. Donor age, sex, ethnicity and CMV serostatus were compiled together with the repertoire data. Of the roughly 400 genotyped donors, 65% to 90% were placed in the genetic ancestry cluster associated with self-reported Caucasian donors. Using immunosequencing, the study profiled T cell repertoires from 500 to 800 subjects and related those repertoires to cytomegalovirus serostatus. The study combined high-throughput TCR immunosequencing, statistical association of individual TCRs with disease status, and machine learning to predict cytomegalovirus infection status. An earlier analysis of about 600 of the donors used high-throughput TCR beta sequencing to judge whether each TCR beta V gene segment behaved as functional or pseudogenic. The later analysis used no new phenotypic data to find candidate immune exposures, relying instead on TCR beta sequences and their occurrence across donors. Class I and class II HLA loci were covered by the typing at four-digit resolution. Along with the approximately 700-subject first cohort, a separate validation cohort of roughly 110 different subjects was used.

The receptor library was made with the immunoSEQ multiplex PCR assay. A mixture of 60 forward primers for TCR Vbeta segments and 13 reverse primers for TCR Jbeta segments was used in the multiplex PCR. The CDR3 region of rearranged TCR beta genes was amplified from genomic DNA by a multiplex PCR assay. Amplified TCR beta libraries were sequenced as 87-base-pair reads on the Illumina HiSeq System. For the original study's pipeline: A later analysis tallied 75 million to 95 million unique TCR beta chains across the 666 repertoires, and approximately 9.9 million of those chains were shared by two or more donors. Raw reads were error-corrected and collapsed into unique sequences by a nearest-neighbor algorithm in which closely related sequences were merged to remove PCR and sequencing errors. CDR3 sequences were aligned to IMGT reference sequences to assign V, D and J gene segments. For a sequence to be retained, at least a six-nucleotide match to both a V gene segment and a J gene segment was required. A rearrangement counted as productive if the CDR3 had no stop codons and remained in frame with V and J, and every other rearrangement counted as non-productive. CDR3 was defined by IMGT convention, running from the second conserved V-encoded cysteine to the conserved J-encoded phenylalanine. The earlier analysis of some 540 of the donors excluded any sequence lacking an unambiguous match to a single V gene segment. In an earlier analysis of a few hundred of the donors, V segments were called functional above 56.7% productive rearrangements and were called segregating when the between-donor standard deviation exceeded 5%. A statistical classification framework was built to diagnose cytomegalovirus status from the catalog of TCR beta chain sequences. A later analysis assigned V and J genes by comparing TCR nucleotide sequences with IMGT/GENE-DB human TR gene sequences. The TCRdist pipeline was used in a later analysis to assign CDR3 sequences and most-parsimonious VDJ recombination scenarios. In a later analysis, each TCR beta chain was defined by its CDR3 amino acid sequence together with its V-gene family, and reads without a unique V-gene family were excluded. A later analysis removed several hundred highly shared, low-generation-probability nucleotide sequences to deal with suspected cross-contamination and a sequencing artifact. In a later analysis, a clonal expansion index was calculated for each public chain from normalized within-repertoire ranks of inferred template counts. Generation probabilities in a later analysis came from a VDJ recombination model fitted to out-of-frame rearrangements, and those results were checked against IGoR. Hypergeometric tests were used in a later analysis to score TCR-TCR, TCR-HLA and TCR-CMV co-occurrence, with a repertoire-size bias correction applied to the TCR pairs. To estimate false discovery rates, a later analysis permuted the HLA or CMV assignments 20 times. In a later analysis, co-occurring TCRs were grouped with DBSCAN, and TCRdist sequence similarity was added when clustering was performed within HLA-allele-positive subsets. Repertoires with fewer than 30,000 or more than 120,000 public chains were left out of co-occurrence clustering, as were five repertoires with anomalous nucleotide sharing. TCRdb took this table from immuneACCESS and kept in-frame rearrangements with V and J called. Such tables lack part of the clones; where checked against another copy, unresolved V genes explain under half of the gap, and the rest is unexplained. V and J calls plus clone size are reproduced from that table; the DNA served to infer D and trimming. The sample table holds some 140,000 clones. The ten top clones hold 1.5% to 2% of the sample.

Relative to germline, V is 2 bases shorter and J is 4 bases shorter, with 11 bases between their ends. Based on the germline V gene, the CDR1 and CDR2 sequences are MNHEY and SVGAGI. The CDR3 runs 15 residues from the cysteine to the phenylalanine. Here the CDR3 DNA is all that survives: 45 bases in frame from base 1. As for this clone: The antigen it binds to is not known.

The cohort comprised several hundred healthy bone marrow donors. All cohort members were sampled while nominally healthy, although unrecorded immune exposures were likely present. The donor tested CMV seronegative, placing the donor among the 352 seronegative members of the cohort. Every donor gave a peripheral blood sample, and the peripheral blood mononuclear cells from that sample were used for TCR beta sequencing. Genomic DNA extraction from the blood cell samples was performed with the Qiagen DNeasy Blood Extraction Kit. What the authors observed across the whole study: In a later analysis, some 18,000 TCR beta sequences were associated with specific HLA alleles at a false discovery rate of 0.05. Most TCR sequences were seen in very few donors, while some public TCRs were found in many individuals. Sequencing depth was assumed to be roughly uniform across donors in the presence/absence analyses, though that assumption may not hold. According to the authors, the approach could potentially be generalized to other disease states and immunological phenotypes. Some IMGT-functional V segments, including TRBV6-2 and TRBV6-3, could not be told apart with the 87-base-pair reads, so those segments were excluded. The only immune exposure information available for the cohort was CMV serostatus. Linkage disequilibrium might explain the correlated functional status among segregating V segments, but an unknown experimental factor could not be excluded. The classifier was reported to diagnose cytomegalovirus status with high specificity and sensitivity in both the original and validation cohorts. A group of highly shared sequence variants was considered likely to be a technical artifact of the sequencing pipeline. A further reported finding was that TCR beta sequences accurately predicted the HLA-A and HLA-B alleles for most subjects in the first cohort. Because HLA typing was missing for some donors at each locus, association tests included only the typed subset. In a later analysis, several top co-occurrence clusters were reported to appear linked to parvovirus B19, influenza, CMV and Epstein-Barr virus. In this cohort, only TCR beta chains were sequenced, and detectable features were limited by the absence of alpha or paired-chain data. A later analysis found that HLA-associated TCR beta chains were more clonally expanded and had lower generation probabilities than equally common non-associated chains. Three of the identified cytomegalovirus-associated TCR beta chains were confirmed in vitro to be specific for cytomegalovirus antigens. In a later genetic analysis, a missense DCLRE1C variant was associated with V-gene and J-gene trimming of TCR beta chains, and the association was replicated in an independent cohort. Approximately 16 rarely observed V segments, including chromosome 9 orphons, were excluded from the earlier analysis of approximately 600 of the donors because counts were too low. An earlier analysis of approximately 530 of the donors showed that most TCR beta V segments appeared in productive rearrangements either about 87% or about 30% of the time, which broadly matched IMGT annotations. In a later analysis, TCR association rates were found to vary across HLA loci, with the most associated TCRs seen for DRB1 alleles and the fewest for HLA-C alleles. A total of around 150 TCR beta chains were listed by the study as associated with cytomegalovirus. A later analysis found that most CMV-associated TCR beta chains appeared HLA-restricted, with HLA associations seemingly driven largely by CMV exposure. When HLA alleles, especially DR and DQ, strongly co-occurred, TCR associations were difficult to assign to individual alleles. According to a later genetic analysis, donors in an Asian-associated ancestry cluster had fewer N-insertions in productive TCRs than the approximately 700-donor mean.

The chain is made from TRBV6-5 and TRBJ2-2, with a tentative D gene TRBD2 over 7 matching bases. The clonotype originates from a woman aged 55-69 years in good health and CMV-seronegative. The sample was PBMCs. CDR3 loop: CASSYGGAGTGELFF. At the DNA level, the sequence is TGTGCCAGCAGTTACGGGGGGGCGGGCACCGGGGAGCTGTTTTTT.